This is a list of T cell receptor beta chains from one sample in a study of blood T cell repertoires in COVID-19. Libraries were prepared by immunoSEQ multiplex PCR; TCRdb keeps only in-frame clonotypes and omits some of them. The data show under 95,000 clones, more than 75% seen once. Material: peripheral blood. The receptors were gathered from an elderly woman with acute or convalescent COVID-19. Both conserved end residues are part of each CDR3. A D gene is named only where the DNA matches it firmly. Where a row states a size, it is once, few, many or the class of an expanded clone; other rows omit it.

-	TRBD2	TRBJ2-5	TRBV5-1	TGCGCCAGCAGCTTTCCTCCGAGCGGGAGGCCGGGAGAGACCCAGTACTTC	CASSFPPSGRPGETQYF
-	-	TRBJ2-7	TRBV27	TGTGCCAGCAGTTTAGGCGGGGTCGGGTTGTACGAGCAGTACTTC	CASSLGGVGLYEQYF
-	-	TRBJ2-2	TRBV10-1	TGCGCCAGCAAAGCGACTCGTTCCGGGGAGCTGTTTTTT	CASKATRSGELFF
-	-	TRBJ2-1	TRBV19	TGTGCCAGTAGTATCTCCCGGGGTACGACCTACAATGAGCAGTTCTTC	CASSISRGTTYNEQFF
-	-	TRBJ1-2	TRBV9	TGTGCCAGCAGCGTACAGGATGGCTACACCTTC	CASSVQDGYTF
-	-	TRBJ2-4	TRBV7-2	TGTGCCAGCAGCTTTGGGGAGTTCAAGGACATTCAGTACTTC	CASSFGEFKDIQYF
-	-	TRBJ1-6	TRBV6-5	TGTGCCAGCTCGCTCGTAAGGACTGAGAATTCACCCCTCCACTTT	CASSLVRTENSPLHF
-	TRBD1	TRBJ1-2	TRBV27	TGTGCCAGCAGTCTACGATCCTCGGGGACAGGGAACCCCTATGGCTACACCTTC	CASSLRSSGTGNPYGYTF
-	TRBD1	TRBJ2-7	TRBV4-1	TGCGCCAGCAGCCGAGAACAGGGGGCGAATCCCCTTTACGAGCAGTACTTC	CASSREQGANPLYEQYF
-	TRBD2	TRBJ2-1	TRBV7-3	TGTGCCAGCAGCAAAGCGGGGGGTCTGACGGATGAGCAGTTCTTC	CASSKAGGLTDEQFF
-	TRBD2	TRBJ2-1	TRBV20-1	TGCAGTGGCCAGCGGGAGCGTGAGCAGTTCTTC	CSGQREREQFF
-	TRBD2	TRBJ2-3	TRBV11-2	TGTGCCAGCAGCTTGGGACTAGCGGGGGGCCCCACAGATACGCAGTATTTT	CASSLGLAGGPTDTQYF
-	-	TRBJ1-4	TRBV5-1	TGCGCCAGCAGCTCGAGCAGGGCCTTAGGGGAAAAACTGTTTTTT	CASSSSRALGEKLFF
-	-	TRBJ2-6	TRBV7-2	TGTGCCAGCAGCTTAGAACGTTTACAGGCCAACGTCCTGACTTTC	CASSLERLQANVLTF
-	-	TRBJ2-7	TRBV1	TGCACCAGCAGCTTGGAACTAGGGTCCTACGAGCAGTACTTC	CTSSLELGSYEQYF
once	TRBD1	TRBJ2-1	TRBV19	TGTGCCAGTAGTACCAACGACAGGGTCGATGGGAATGAGCAGTTCTTC	CASSTNDRVDGNEQFF
-	TRBD1	TRBJ1-1	TRBV5-1	TGCGCCAGCAGCTTGTACAGGGGGGAGACTGAAGCTTTCTTT	CASSLYRGETEAFF
-	TRBD1	TRBJ1-5	TRBV7-9	TGTGCCAGCAGCTCGGACAGGGCAGGGCAGCCCCAGCATTTT	CASSSDRAGQPQHF
-	TRBD1	TRBJ2-5	TRBV6-1	TGTGCCAGCAGCCGGACAGGGTTCGGAGAGACCCAGTACTTC	CASSRTGFGETQYF
-	TRBD2	TRBJ2-5	TRBV7-9	TGTGCCAGCAGCCTCGCGGGGGTCGGGACCCAGTACTTC	CASSLAGVGTQYF
once	-	TRBJ2-5	TRBV3-1/TRBV3-2	TGTGCCAGCAGCCTCCTCCCGGCGGGCGGGGGACCAGGGGACCAGTACTTC	CASSLLPAGGGPGDQYF
once	-	TRBJ1-1	TRBV2	TGTGCCAGCAGACCCTCAGGGAACACTGAAGCTTTCTTT	CASRPSGNTEAFF
few	-	TRBJ2-5	TRBV18	TGTGCCAGCTCACCAGGGAGTAGGTTGGAGACCCAGTACTTC	CASSPGSRLETQYF
-	-	TRBJ2-7	TRBV6-5	TGTGCCAGCCTGGGGGCCCACGAGCAGTACTTC	CASLGAHEQYF
-	TRBD2	TRBJ2-7	TRBV4-2	TGTGCCAGCAGCCGATCACTAGCGGGGGGCTACGAGCAGTACTTC	CASSRSLAGGYEQYF
-	TRBD2	TRBJ2-3	TRBV9	TGTGCCAGCAGCGTAGGTACTAGCGGGAGAGTTGATACGCAGTATTTT	CASSVGTSGRVDTQYF
-	-	TRBJ1-5	TRBV19	TGTGCCAGTAGTCTCGGACAGCCGGGTAGTCAGCCCCAGCATTTT	CASSLGQPGSQPQHF
-	-	TRBJ1-1	TRBV18	TGTGCCAGCTCACGAACCGACGGGGTGGGCACTGAAGCTTTCTTT	CASSRTDGVGTEAFF
-	-	TRBJ1-2	TRBV28	TGTGCCAGCAGTACTCCCCGAAACTATGGCTACACCTTC	CASSTPRNYGYTF
-	-	TRBJ2-7	TRBV28	TGTGCCAGCAGTTCGGGACTGCCAAAGGAGCAGTACTTC	CASSSGLPKEQYF
-	-	TRBJ2-2	TRBV18	TGTGCCAGCTCACCTGAGTATCGAGCCGGGGAGCTGTTTTTT	CASSPEYRAGELFF
-	TRBD1	TRBJ2-1	TRBV13	TGTGCCAGCAGCTTAAGCAGGGGGCTTTGGAATGAGCAGTTCTTC	CASSLSRGLWNEQFF
-	-	TRBJ1-5	TRBV7-9	TGTGCCAGCAGCTTAGCCGGACAGCACAATCAGCCCCAGCATTTT	CASSLAGQHNQPQHF
few	-	TRBJ1-5	TRBV2	TGTGCCAGCAGTGACAGGGTGAAGCAGCCCCAGCATTTT	CASSDRVKQPQHF
once	TRBD1	TRBJ2-5	TRBV3-1/TRBV3-2	TGTGCCAGCACCCAAGGGGGCAGGGGGAAGCAAGAGACCCAGTACTTC	CASTQGGRGKQETQYF
-	-	TRBJ1-1	TRBV5-1	TGCGCCAGCTCCTACTGGGGACACATAAACACTGAAGCTTTCTTT	CASSYWGHINTEAFF
-	-	TRBJ2-7	TRBV18	TGTGCCAGCTCACCACCGAACAGGTTCTCCTACGAGCAGTACTTC	CASSPPNRFSYEQYF
-	-	TRBJ1-6	TRBV6-5	TGTGCCACCAGGTCTTCAGGCGATTCACCCCTCCACTTT	CATRSSGDSPLHF
-	-	TRBJ2-3	TRBV4-1	TGCGCCAGCAGCCAAGAGTTACCGAAACGGGATACGCAGTATTTT	CASSQELPKRDTQYF
-	TRBD1	TRBJ1-5	TRBV6-1	TGTGCCAGCAGTGAAACAGGGGGTATGAATCAGCCCCAGCATTTT	CASSETGGMNQPQHF